What follows are 30 T cell receptor beta chains derived from one specimen sequenced in a study of T-cell memory formation after mild COVID-19. MiXCR, applied by TCRdb to the 5' RACE reads, yields one record per CDR3 protein. The sample holds a few hundred thousand distinct CDR3 sequences; around a fifth are singletons and the top ten take about an eighth. Sequencing used PBMCs or a T cell subset sorted from them (not recorded which). These receptors were taken from an adult woman who had mild COVID-19 (a few samples of this study predate the infection). Cell type and time point are not known.

Only a few counts were recorded for this clonotype. The rearrangement uses TRBV7-3 and TRBJ2-5; D might be TRBD1 or TRBD2, each matching 6 bases. The V gene lost 5 bases and the J gene lost 5 bases, with 18 bases spanning the gap. Germline loops: CDR1 SGHTA, CDR2 FQGTGA. The CDR3 contains 15 residues. The CDR3 spells CASSQSGAGVETQYF. Written as DNA, the CDR3 is TGTGCCAGCAGCCAGTCGGGGGCCGGGGTGGAGACCCAGTACTTC.

This clonotype was picked up a small number of times. The chain has TRBV24-1 and TRBJ2-7, with TRBD1 as a possible D gene (6 bases). CDR1 is KGHDR, CDR2 SFDVKD, per germline. V was trimmed by 3 bases and J by 6 bases, leaving 11 bases between them. The length of the CDR3 is 13 residues. CDR3: CATSDGPRGEQYF. The DNA for the CDR3 is TGTGCCACCAGTGATGGCCCCAGGGGCGAGCAGTACTTC.

This chain links TRBV25-1 with TRBJ2-2, with a weak D call TRBD1 (6 bases). The CDR3 runs to 15 residues. Germline values: CDR1 MGHDK, CDR2 SYGVNS. Between the trimmed V and J ends, which lost 5 bases and 5 bases, there was a span of 15 bases. CDR3 amino acids: CASSITGTFTGELFF. CDR3 DNA sequence: TGTGCCAGCAGTATAACCGGGACATTTACCGGGGAGCTGTTTTTT.

V usage is TRBV7-3 and J usage is TRBJ2-2; 10 nucleotides match TRBD1. CDR1 and CDR2 from the germline V gene are SGHTA and FQGTGA. This CDR3 contains 17 residues. V shed 5 bases and J 6 bases; nucleotides not matched to a gene: 12. This CDR3 reads CASSPLGGQGGAGELFF. The CDR3 nucleotides read TGTGCCAGCAGCCCCCTCGGAGGACAGGGGGGCGCCGGGGAGCTGTTTTTT. Supplemented by reference TRBV7-3 and TRBJ2-2, the full variable domain reads GAGVSQTPSNKVTEKGKYVELRCDPISGHTALYWYRQSLGQGPEFLIYFQGTGAADDSGLPNDRFFAVRPEGSVSTLKIQRTERGDSAVYLCASSPLGGQGGAGELFFGEGSRLTVL.

The chain joins TRBV7-8 to TRBJ1-2; the D gene is possibly TRBD1 (6 bases). The CDR3 runs to 15 residues. V lost 6 bases to trimming and J lost 0 bases, with 14 bases between them. Germline V gene sequence: CDR1 SGHVS, CDR2 FQNEAQ. This CDR3 reads CASRQSGVTNYGYTF. CDR3 nucleotide sequence: TGTGCCAGCAGACAGTCAGGGGTGACTAACTATGGCTACACCTTC.

This clonotype is a singleton in its sample. This chain joins TRBV19 and TRBJ2-5; 7 bases agree with TRBD1. Germline lookup yields CDR1 LNHDA and CDR2 SQIVND (reference sequence). V was pared by 6 bases and J by 5 bases, with 6 bases of the junction left unmatched. CDR3 length: 13 residues. CDR3 sequence reads: CASRMDRRETQYF. The CDR3 DNA sequence: TGTGCCAGTAGGATGGACAGGCGGGAGACCCAGTACTTC.

This clonotype was detected only a few times. V gene TRBV9 combines with J gene TRBJ2-2; tentatively, D is TRBD2 (5 bases). Trimming took 4 bases from V and 3 from J, leaving 10 bases between them. This CDR3 comprises 14 residues. Germline V CDR1 and CDR2: SGDLS, YYNGEE. The CDR3 DNA is TGTGCCAGCAGCACCACTAGGTACACCGGGGAGCTGTTTTTT. It translates to CASSTTRYTGELFF.

The V and J genes are TRBV6-2 or TRBV6-3 and TRBJ2-1, with 11 bases aligning to TRBD2. In germline, CDR1 is MNHEY, CDR2 SVGEGT. V trimming: 7 bases; J trimming: 6 bases; junction bases outside the gene matches: 8. The CDR3 has 15 amino acids. The CDR3 spells CASTATSGNSNEQFF. Here the CDR3 DNA reads TGTGCCAGCACCGCGACTAGCGGGAACAGCAATGAGCAGTTCTTC.

This chain links TRBV24-1 with TRBJ1-1; no clear D. From germline, CDR1 is KGHDR and CDR2 SFDVKD. The CDR3 is made up of 13 amino acids. Trimming removed 7 bases from V and 2 bases from J, with 10 bases in between. CDR3 in amino acids: CATRAGRNTEAFF. The CDR3 nucleotides read TGTGCCACCAGGGCGGGAAGAAACACTGAAGCTTTCTTT.

The rearrangement links TRBV9 to TRBJ2-7; possibly TRBD1 or TRBD2 for D (7 bases each). CDR3 length: 14 amino acids. Germline values: CDR1 SGDLS, CDR2 YYNGEE. V was trimmed by 4 bases and J by 5 bases, leaving 16 bases between them. This CDR3 is CASSQAGGAHEQYF. CDR3 nucleotide sequence: TGTGCCAGCAGCCAGGCAGGGGGGGCCCACGAGCAGTACTTC. Based on the CDR3 plus reference TRBV9 and TRBJ2-7, the full variable domain is DSGVTQTPKHLITATGQRVTLRCSPRSGDLSVYWYQQSLDQGLQFLIQYYNGEERAKGNILERFSAQQFPDLHSELNLSSLELGDSALYFCASSQAGGAHEQYFGPGTRLTVT.

This clonotype was recorded at least ten times. The genes are TRBV6-2 or TRBV6-3 and TRBJ2-1; 11 nucleotides line up with TRBD2. The J segment lost 0 bases and the V segment lost 2 bases, leaving 15 bases of the junction unmatched. CDR1 MNHEY and CDR2 SVGEGT come from the germline V gene. The CDR3 spans 21 residues. CDR3 region: CASSYPGLAGNLISSYNEQFF. CDR3 in DNA: TGTGCCAGCAGTTACCCAGGACTAGCGGGCAACCTGATTAGCTCCTACAATGAGCAGTTCTTC.

At least ten counts were recorded for this clonotype. This chain connects TRBV7-8 to TRBJ2-1; D is possibly TRBD1 (5 bases). Trimming took off 3 bases at V and 6 bases at J, with 6 bases between the two ends. Germline CDR1 reads SGHVS; CDR2 reads FQNEAQ. The CDR3 covers 12 residues. CDR3 amino acids: CASSFGANEQFF. As DNA, the CDR3 is TGTGCCAGCAGCTTTGGGGCCAATGAGCAGTTCTTC.

The sample holds a few counts of this clonotype. V usage is TRBV20-1 and J usage is TRBJ2-1, with 13 bases fitting TRBD2. The CDR3 has 14 residues. V shed 7 bases and J 7 bases; nucleotides not matched to a gene: 7. Per germline, CDR1 DFQATT and CDR2 SNEGSKA (reference sequence). The CDR3 region has the DNA TGCAGTGGGACTAGCGGGAGTATCGGGAATGAGCAGTTCTTC. Its translation: CSGTSGSIGNEQFF.

The chain uses TRBV7-9 and TRBJ2-1; 9 nucleotides align to TRBD2. The V gene's germline CDR1 is SEHNR and CDR2 FQNEAQ (reference sequence). J was trimmed by 8 bases and V by 3 bases; bases with no gene match: 11. The CDR3 sequence is 16 residues long. CDR3 in amino acids: CASSLVVAGEYHEQFF. CDR3 nucleotide sequence: TGTGCCAGCAGCTTGGTCGTAGCGGGAGAGTATCATGAGCAGTTCTTC.

The chain combines TRBV5-8 with TRBJ2-1; TRBD2 aligns across 7 bases. The V segment lost 7 bases and the J segment 3 bases; nucleotides outside the gene matches: 13. The germline V gene has CDR1 SGHTS and CDR2 YDEGEE. This CDR3 has 16 residues. DNA of the CDR3: TGTGCCAGCTGCAGCGAGCTCGGGACTATCTACAATGAGCAGTTCTTC. Translation: CASCSELGTIYNEQFF.

To note about this clonotype: At one of its ends the junction is not consistent with the germline gene, which may arise from a read error. The chain combines TRBV3-1 with TRBJ2-7; 12 bases line up with TRBD2. The CDR3 length is 15 residues. Germline-derived CDR1 and CDR2 are LGHDT and YNNKEL (reference sequence). CDR3 amino acids: CASSHQTSGGYGQYF. CDR3 nucleotide sequence: TGTGCCAGCAGCCACCAGACTAGCGGGGGATACGGGCAGTACTTC.

The rearrangement joins TRBV6-5 to TRBJ1-1, with 9 bases that match TRBD1. V lost 6 bases to trimming and J lost 5 bases; unmatched junction nucleotides: 10. This CDR3 has 15 residues. The V gene's germline CDR1 is MNHEY and CDR2 SVGAGI. CDR3 in amino acids: CASSRRRDRATEAFF. In DNA, the CDR3 is TGTGCCAGCAGCCGACGGAGGGACAGGGCTACTGAAGCTTTCTTT.

This clonotype was seen a handful of times. The chain couples TRBV7-2 to TRBJ2-7; D might be TRBD1 or TRBD2, each matching 5 bases. Germline assignment: CDR1 SGHTA and CDR2 FQGNSA. Trimming left V 1 base short and J 2 bases short, with 9 bases between. The CDR3 is 14 amino acids. The CDR3 coding sequence is TGTGCCAGCAGCTTAGGGGGGTCCCCCTACGAGCAGTACTTC. Translated, it gives CASSLGGSPYEQYF.

The chain combines TRBV12-3 or TRBV12-4 with TRBJ1-1; D perhaps matches TRBD1 (6 bases). The V end lost 5 bases, the J end lost 3 bases, and 16 bases lay between the germline ends. The CDR3 is made up of 15 amino acids. The DNA for the CDR3 is TGTGCCAGCAGTGCCAGGGGTCCAGCTTACACTGAAGCTTTCTTT. This sequence encodes CASSARGPAYTEAFF.

This clonotype was observed a few times. The V and J genes are TRBV5-1 and TRBJ2-1, with 11 bases aligning to TRBD2. The CDR3 spans 15 residues. The V gene end was trimmed by 0 bases and the J gene end by 9 bases; junction bases not matched to a gene: 5. Per the germline V gene, CDR1 is SGHRS and CDR2 is YFSETQ. CDR3 in DNA: TGCGCCAGCAGCTTGGAACTAGCGGGAGTGGGTGAGCAGTTCTTC. As protein: CASSLELAGVGEQFF.

This clonotype turned up a few times. In DNA form, the CDR3 reads TGTGCCAGCTCCGGGACTACTCCCTACGAGCAGTACTTC. This translates into CASSGTTPYEQYF. This chain uses TRBV6-2 or TRBV6-3 with TRBJ2-7; 7 bases line up with TRBD2. V shed 8 bases and J 2 bases; nucleotides not matched to a gene: 6. The CDR3 sequence is 13 residues long. Per the germline V gene, CDR1 is MNHEY and CDR2 is SVGEGT.

The chain joins TRBV5-1 to TRBJ2-3; 7 nucleotides match TRBD2. Trimming removed 0 bases from V and 7 bases from J; junction bases left unmatched: 11. The CDR3 has 16 amino acids. In germline, CDR1 is SGHRS, CDR2 YFSETQ. CDR3 loop: CASSLEAAAGGNTQYF. CDR3 coding DNA: TGCGCCAGCAGCTTGGAGGCAGCGGCCGGGGGGAATACGCAGTATTTT.

This clonotype has a handful of counts. V and J are TRBV5-7 and TRBJ1-1; D uncertain. TRBV5-7 is reported as an ORF; its role is uncertain. CDR3 length: 14 amino acids. The V and J ends lost 0 bases and 0 bases respectively, with 6 bases between them. The DNA of the CDR3 is TGTGCCAGCAGCTTGGAACGGATGAACACTGAAGCTTTCTTT. Translation: CASSLERMNTEAFF.

The gene calls are TRBV6-1 and TRBJ2-7, with TRBD2 matching over 7 bases. The CDR3 loop spans 14 amino acids. Trimming took 8 bases from V and 4 from J; bases not matched to a gene: 11. In germline, CDR1 is MNHNS, CDR2 SASEGT. The CDR3 sequence is CASREAGVRYEQYF. CDR3 nucleotides: TGTGCCAGCCGAGAGGCGGGAGTTCGGTACGAGCAGTACTTC.

The chain joins TRBV4-1 to TRBJ1-1; D is possibly TRBD1 (6 bases). Per germline, CDR1 MGHRA and CDR2 YSYEKL. V shed 4 bases and J shed 3 bases, with 12 bases lying between them. The CDR3 has 14 amino acids. In nucleotides, the CDR3 is TGCGCCAGCAGCCCGCAGGGGCTGGACACTGAAGCTTTCTTT. Translation gives CASSPQGLDTEAFF.

V and J are TRBV2 and TRBJ1-1; D unresolved. This CDR3 has 13 amino acids. Germline V gene data show CDR1 as SNHLY and CDR2 as FYNNEI. The ends were cut back, 7 bases at V and 0 bases at J, with 9 bases in the middle. CDR3 sequence reads: CASMGGMNTEAFF. The CDR3 nucleotides are TGTGCCAGCATGGGCGGCATGAACACTGAAGCTTTCTTT. The full variable domain, with the rest looked up from reference TRBV2 and TRBJ1-1, is EPEVTQTPSHQVTQMGQEVILRCVPISNHLYFYWYRQILGQKVEFLVSFYNNEISEKSEIFDDQFSVERPDGSNFTLKIRSTKLEDSAMYFCASMGGMNTEAFFGQGTRLTVV.

In its sample, this clonotype was seen a few times. CDR3 DNA sequence: TGTGCCACCAGCAGAGATGTGACAGATACGCAGTATTTT. Protein sequence: CATSRDVTDTQYF. The gene calls are TRBV15 and TRBJ2-3; D not certain. The CDR3 sequence is 13 residues long. The germline V gene has CDR1 LNHNV and CDR2 YYDKDF (reference sequence). V lost 0 bases to trimming and J lost 3 bases, with 4 bases between them.

This clonotype was seen a handful of times. The gene calls are TRBV12-3 or TRBV12-4 and TRBJ1-1; 7 bases are shared with TRBD1. The V and J ends lost 3 bases and 10 bases, in that order; junction bases with no gene match: 5. The CDR3 is 12 residues long. DNA for the CDR3: TGTGCCAGCAGTTTCACAGGGGACTCAGCTTTCTTT. Its protein product is CASSFTGDSAFF.

This clonotype came up a few times. J is TRBJ1-1 and V is TRBV7-9, with D possibly matching TRBD1 (5 bases). Trimming removed 5 bases at V and 1 base at J, with 11 bases between. From germline, CDR1 is SEHNR and CDR2 FQNEAQ (reference sequence). The CDR3 extends over 14 amino acids. CDR3 DNA sequence: TGTGCCAGCAGCACTGCGGGGGGGAACACTGAAGCTTTCTTT. This codes for CASSTAGGNTEAFF. Using reference TRBV7-9 and TRBJ1-1 for the parts outside the CDR3, the full variable domain is DTGVSQNPRHKITKRGQNVTFRCDPISEHNRLYWYRQTLGQGPEFLTYFQNEAQLEKSRLLSDRFSAERPKGSFSTLEIQRTEQGDSAMYLCASSTAGGNTEAFFGQGTRLTVV.

The V call is TRBV12-3 or TRBV12-4, the J call TRBJ1-2, with D perhaps TRBD1 (6 bases). Between the trimmed V and J ends, which lost 6 bases and 8 bases, there was a span of 16 bases. CDR3 length: 13 amino acids. The CDR3 DNA reads TGTGCCAGCAGCTTTGGGGGGGCGACGGGCTACACCTTC. Translating gives CASSFGGATGYTF.